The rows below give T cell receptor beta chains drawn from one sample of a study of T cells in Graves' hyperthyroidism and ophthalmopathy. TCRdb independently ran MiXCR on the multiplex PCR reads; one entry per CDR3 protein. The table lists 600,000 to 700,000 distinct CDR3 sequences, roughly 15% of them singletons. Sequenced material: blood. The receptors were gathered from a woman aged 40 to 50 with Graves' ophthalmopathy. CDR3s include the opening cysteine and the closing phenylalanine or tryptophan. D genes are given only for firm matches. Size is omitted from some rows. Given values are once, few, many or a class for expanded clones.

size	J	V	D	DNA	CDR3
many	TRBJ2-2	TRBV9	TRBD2	TGTGCCAGCAGCGTAGCCTCGGGGGGCACCGGGGAGCTGTTTTTT	CASSVASGGTGELFF
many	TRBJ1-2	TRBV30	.	TGTGCCTGGAACCGGCAGCACTATGGCTACACCTTC	CAWNRQHYGYTF
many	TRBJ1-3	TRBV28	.	TGTGCCAGCAGTGTTATCCCAGGCTCTGGAAACACCATATATTTT	CASSVIPGSGNTIYF
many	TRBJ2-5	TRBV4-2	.	TGTGCCAGCAGCCAAGACAATGGGGCTAGCCCTCCTGGGACCCAGTACTTC	CASSQDNGASPPGTQYF
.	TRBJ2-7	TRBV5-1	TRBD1	TGCGCCAGCAGCCGTCCCGGGACAGGGTACTACGAGCAGTACTTC	CASSRPGTGYYEQYF
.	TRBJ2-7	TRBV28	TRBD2	TGTGCCAGCAGTCTCGGGACTAGCAGCCTCTACGAGCAGTACTTC	CASSLGTSSLYEQYF
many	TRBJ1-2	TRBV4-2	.	TGTGCCAGCAGCCATCCACAGGGTAGGGACTATGGCTACACCTTC	CASSHPQGRDYGYTF
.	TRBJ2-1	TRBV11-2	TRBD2	TGTGCCAGCAGGTGGACTAGCGGGACCCACAATGAGCAGTTCTTC	CASRWTSGTHNEQFF
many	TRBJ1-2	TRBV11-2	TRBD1	TGTGCCAGCAGCTTCAACCTTGGACAGGGTGGCTACACCTTC	CASSFNLGQGGYTF
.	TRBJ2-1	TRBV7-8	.	TGTGCCAGCAGCTTCAGAGATCCCTCCTACAATGAGCAGTTCTTC	CASSFRDPSYNEQFF
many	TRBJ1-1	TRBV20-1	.	TGCAGTGCTAGAGACCCCACGGAATCATTGAACACTGAAGCTTTCTTT	CSARDPTESLNTEAFF
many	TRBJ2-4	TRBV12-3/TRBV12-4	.	TGTGCCAGCAGTCACAACGGACACCCAAGGTTTGCCAAAAACATTCAGTACTTC	CASSHNGHPRFAKNIQYF
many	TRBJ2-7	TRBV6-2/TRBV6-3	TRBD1	TGTGCCAGCAGTCCGACAGGGGTTCAAAACTACGAGCAGTACTTC	CASSPTGVQNYEQYF
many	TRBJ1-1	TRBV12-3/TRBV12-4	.	TGTGCCAGCAGTTGGGGGGACACTGAAGCTTTCTTT	CASSWGDTEAFF
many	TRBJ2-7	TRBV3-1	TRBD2	TGTGCCAGCAGCCGGACTAGCAGCGAGCAGTACTTC	CASSRTSSEQYF
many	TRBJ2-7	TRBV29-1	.	TGCAGCGCCGTAGGGGGGTTCGAGCAGTACTTC	CSAVGGFEQYF
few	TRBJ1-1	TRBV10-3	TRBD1	TGTGCCATCAGGGTCAGCACAGGGGGAGAAGCTTTCTTT	CAIRVSTGGEAFF
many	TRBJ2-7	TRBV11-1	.	TGTGCCAGCAGCTTAGTAGGGGGGCGGGGAAGCCCCTACGAGCAGTACTTC	CASSLVGGRGSPYEQYF
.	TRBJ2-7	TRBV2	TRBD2	TGTGCCAGCAGTGGGACTAGCGGGAGCCGTCCTTCCTACGAGCAGTACTTC	CASSGTSGSRPSYEQYF
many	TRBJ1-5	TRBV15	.	TGTGCCACCAGCAGAGATCGGGCGGTGGATCAGCCCCAGCATTTT	CATSRDRAVDQPQHF
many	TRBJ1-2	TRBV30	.	TGTGCCTGGAGGCGGTCAGGAGACTATGGCTACACCTTC	CAWRRSGDYGYTF
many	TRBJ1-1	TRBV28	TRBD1	TGTGCCAGCAGTTTGGGGGACAGGAGGAACACTGAAGCTTTCTTT	CASSLGDRRNTEAFF
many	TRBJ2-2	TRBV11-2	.	TGTGCCAGCAGCTTAATGGGGCCGAACACCGGGGAGCTGTTTTTT	CASSLMGPNTGELFF
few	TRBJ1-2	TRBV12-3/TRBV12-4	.	TGTGCCAGCAGTTTAATGGATCGGCCGTTCTATGGCTACACCTTC	CASSLMDRPFYGYTF
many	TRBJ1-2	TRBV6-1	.	TGTGCCAGCCGAGTTGGCGGGGGCGATGGCTACACCTTC	CASRVGGGDGYTF
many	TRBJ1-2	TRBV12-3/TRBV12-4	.	TGTGCCAGCAGTGTTAGGGCGAACTATGGCTACACCTTC	CASSVRANYGYTF
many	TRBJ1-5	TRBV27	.	TGTGCCAGCAGTTTAGCGAACAATCAGCCCCAGCATTTT	CASSLANNQPQHF
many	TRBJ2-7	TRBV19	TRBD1	TGTGCCAGTAGACCAGACAGGGGCCTGTCCTACGAGCAGTACTTC	CASRPDRGLSYEQYF
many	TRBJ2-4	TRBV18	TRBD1	TGTGCCAGCTCACCAATTCTCGGGACAGCGAAAAACATTCAGTACTTC	CASSPILGTAKNIQYF
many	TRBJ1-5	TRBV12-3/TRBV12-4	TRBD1	TGTGCCAGCAGCGACAGGGGGGGTTTTGATCAGCCCCAGCATTTT	CASSDRGGFDQPQHF
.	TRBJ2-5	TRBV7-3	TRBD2	TGTGCCAGCAGCTTTGGACTAGCGGGAGCTCTAGAGACCCAGTACTTC	CASSFGLAGALETQYF
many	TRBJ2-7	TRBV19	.	TGTGCCAGTAGTATGGTCAGCGTGGCTGGTGAGCAGTACTTC	CASSMVSVAGEQYF
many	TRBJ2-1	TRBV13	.	TGTGCCAGCGGGCAGGGACGGATAGTTAATGAGCAGTTCTTC	CASGQGRIVNEQFF
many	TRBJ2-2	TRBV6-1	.	TGTGCCAGCAGCAACAAAAATTCCCCGGACGGGGAGCTGTTTTTT	CASSNKNSPDGELFF
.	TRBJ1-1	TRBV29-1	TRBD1	TGCAGCGCCGAGGGGGCTGACACTGAAGCTTTCTTT	CSAEGADTEAFF
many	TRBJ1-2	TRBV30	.	TGTGCCTGGAGTAGTGAAGCTAACTATGGCTACACCTTC	CAWSSEANYGYTF
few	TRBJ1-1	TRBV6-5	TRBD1	TGTGCCAGCAGTTACCCCACCGGGACAGGGAATACTGAAGCTTTCTTT	CASSYPTGTGNTEAFF
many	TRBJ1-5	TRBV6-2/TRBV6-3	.	TGTGCCAGCAGATTCGAAGGGGGCAATCAGCCCCAGCATTTT	CASRFEGGNQPQHF
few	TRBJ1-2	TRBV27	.	TGTGCCAGCAGTTTATCTCAGGTGGGCTATGGCTACACCTTC	CASSLSQVGYGYTF
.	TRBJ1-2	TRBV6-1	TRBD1	TGTGCCAGCAGAAGCACCTGGCAGGGGGGGTATTATGGCTACACCTTC	CASRSTWQGGYYGYTF
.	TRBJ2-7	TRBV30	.	TGTGCCTCCAGACCCCGGGGGTACGAGCAGTACTTC	CASRPRGYEQYF
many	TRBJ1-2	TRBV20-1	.	TGCAGTGCTAAGGGTGAGCCCTATGGCTACACCTTC	CSAKGEPYGYTF
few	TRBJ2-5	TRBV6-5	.	TGTGCCAGCAGTTACTCGAGGCTAATCCAAGAGACCCAGTACTTC	CASSYSRLIQETQYF
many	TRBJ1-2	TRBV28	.	TGTGCCAGCAGCCAGGGAGCCTCCGACTATGGCTACACCTTC	CASSQGASDYGYTF
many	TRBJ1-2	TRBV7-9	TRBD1	TGTGCCAGCAGCTTGACAGGGGAGGGTGGCTACACCTTC	CASSLTGEGGYTF
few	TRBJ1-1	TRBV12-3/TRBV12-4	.	TGTGCCAGCAAAACGACAGGAGTGAACACTGAAGCTTTCTTT	CASKTTGVNTEAFF
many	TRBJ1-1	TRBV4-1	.	TGCGCCAGCAGCCCCCGGGAGGGTGGGACTGAAGCTTTCTTT	CASSPREGGTEAFF
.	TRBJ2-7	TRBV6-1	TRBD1	TGTGCCAGCAGACATCCGGGACAGTGGGCCTACGAGCAGTACTTC	CASRHPGQWAYEQYF
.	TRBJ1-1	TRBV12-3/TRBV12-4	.	TGTGCCAGCACTTTTACGGGGCGGTGGGGAACTGAAGCTTTCTTT	CASTFTGRWGTEAFF
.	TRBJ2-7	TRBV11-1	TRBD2	TGTGCCAGCAGCTTAGTCGGAGGACTAGCGGGAGGATACGAGCAGTACTTC	CASSLVGGLAGGYEQYF